This TCR beta chain stems from a study of response to subunit inactivated influenza vaccine. Germline-derived CDR1 and CDR2 are DFQATT and SNEGSKA (reference sequence). The V and J ends lost 6 bases and 4 bases, in that order; junction bases with no gene match: 9. This CDR3 is 14 amino acids long. Study outcomes and limitations: It was the authors' suggestion that each seasonal influenza vaccination recruits few new T cells.

TCRdb ran MiXCR on the RT-PCR reads and lists one entry per CDR3 protein. The table has 450,000 to 600,000 distinct CDR3 sequences, approximately 7.7% seen once; the top ten hold 10% to 15%. On this clonotype itself: No antigen is known for it.

The sequence came from a man between 50 and 70 years old who received an inactivated influenza vaccine. This chain links TRBV20-1 with TRBJ1-5; 7 bases align to TRBD1. This specimen was PBMCs from blood, taken roughly 24 months after vaccination. In DNA form, the CDR3 reads TGCAGTGCAATGACCGGGACAGCTAATCAGCCCCAGCATTTT. Translation: CSAMTGTANQPQHF.